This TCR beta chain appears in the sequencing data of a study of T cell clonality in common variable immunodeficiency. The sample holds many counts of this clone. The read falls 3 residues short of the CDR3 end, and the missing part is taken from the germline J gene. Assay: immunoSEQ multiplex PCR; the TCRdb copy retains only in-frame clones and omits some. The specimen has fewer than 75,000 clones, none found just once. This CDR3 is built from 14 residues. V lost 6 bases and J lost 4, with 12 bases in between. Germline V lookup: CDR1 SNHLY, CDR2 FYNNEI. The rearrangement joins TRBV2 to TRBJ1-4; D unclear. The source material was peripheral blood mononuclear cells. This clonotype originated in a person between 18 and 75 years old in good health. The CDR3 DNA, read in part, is TGTGCCAGCAGGTTGACTCTCCATAATGAAAAA. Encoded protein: CASRLTLHNEK. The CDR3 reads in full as CASRLTLHNEKLFF. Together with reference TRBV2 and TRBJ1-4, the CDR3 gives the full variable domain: EPEVTQTPSHQVTQMGQEVILRCVPISNHLYFYWYRQILGQKVEFLVSFYNNEISEKSEIFDDQFSVERPDGSNFTLKIRSTKLEDSAMYFCASRLTLHNEKLFFGSGTQLSVL.